This T cell receptor (beta chain) was sequenced during a study of T cell changes during pregnancy in multiple sclerosis. Germline V lookup: CDR1 MNHEY, CDR2 SVGAGI. The CDR3 extends over 13 amino acids. Trimming removed 6 bases from V and 0 bases from J, with 8 bases in between. Repertoires were generated with immunoSEQ multiplex PCR, while TCRdb's copy carries only in-frame clones and drops some. The sample lists 90,000 to 150,000 clones; approximately 93% were seen once. Material: peripheral blood, obtained before pregnancy. The clonotype was recovered from a female donor with multiple sclerosis, enrolled in a pregnancy study. The chain employs TRBV6-5 and TRBJ2-5; D perhaps matches TRBD1 (6 bases). In DNA, the CDR3 is TGTGCCAGCAGAGGACAGCACCAAGAGACCCAGTACTTC. It translates to CASRGQHQETQYF.